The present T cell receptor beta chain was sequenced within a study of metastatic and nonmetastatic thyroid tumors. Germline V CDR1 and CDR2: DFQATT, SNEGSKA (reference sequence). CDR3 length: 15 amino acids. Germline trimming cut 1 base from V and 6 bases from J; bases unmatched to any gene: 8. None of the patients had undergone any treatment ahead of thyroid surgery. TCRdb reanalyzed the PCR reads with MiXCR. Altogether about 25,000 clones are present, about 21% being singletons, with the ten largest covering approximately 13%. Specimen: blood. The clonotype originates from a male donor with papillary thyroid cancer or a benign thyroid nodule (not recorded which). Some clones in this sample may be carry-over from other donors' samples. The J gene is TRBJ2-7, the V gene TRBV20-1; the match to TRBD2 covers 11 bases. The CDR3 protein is CSARVTSGSFPEQYF. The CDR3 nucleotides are TGCAGTGCTAGAGTTACTAGCGGGAGCTTCCCCGAGCAGTACTTC.